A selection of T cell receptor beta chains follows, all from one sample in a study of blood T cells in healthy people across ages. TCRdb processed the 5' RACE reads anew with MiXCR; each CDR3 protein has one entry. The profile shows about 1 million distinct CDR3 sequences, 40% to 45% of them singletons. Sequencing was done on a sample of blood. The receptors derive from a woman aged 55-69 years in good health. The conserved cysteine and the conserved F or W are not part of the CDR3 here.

SATGQGGIGETQY	TRBV20-1	TRBJ2-5
ASTLAGGDTQY	TRBV9	TRBJ2-3
ASDGGMEDTQY	TRBV7-8	TRBJ2-3
SAREGRRQDTQY	TRBV20-1	TRBJ2-3
ASTGGDSSLSGANVLT	TRBV28	TRBJ2-6
ASSSSPPHSVNEQF	TRBV12-3/TRBV12-4	TRBJ2-1
ASSQVGGPADTQY	TRBV4-2	TRBJ2-3
ASSFRQSATNEKLF	TRBV5-5	TRBJ1-4
SAAPGLAEETQY	TRBV20-1	TRBJ2-5
SAREVWGGSSGNEQF	TRBV20-1	TRBJ2-1
SARDRLAVAQF	TRBV20-1	TRBJ2-1
ASSEIPSASDEQY	TRBV27	TRBJ2-7
AISDSKNIQY	TRBV10-3	TRBJ2-4
ASSAGSATSYEQY	TRBV11-2	-
ASSADRFTGEQY	TRBV27	TRBJ2-7
ATSSTTRNEQF	TRBV15	TRBJ2-1
ASSLGAGTRGYEQC	TRBV7-9	TRBJ2-1
SAMSGGETQY	TRBV20-1	-
ASSLVTDEQY	TRBV11-2	TRBJ2-7
ASRWTSGPIYEQY	TRBV6-5	TRBJ2-7
ASTLRLAGTKSEQY	TRBV2	-
SAREQGRITYEQY	TRBV20-1	TRBJ2-7
ASSVQKTYGYT	TRBV3-1	TRBJ1-2
ASSHLSYEQY	TRBV3-1	TRBJ2-7
SVEVRPGLYNEQF	TRBV29-1	TRBJ2-1
ASSLGGRDLSYEQY	TRBV7-6	TRBJ2-7
ASSLVELNTEAF	TRBV5-1	TRBJ1-1
SVVAWGQSGEQY	TRBV29-1	-
ASSETMKETQY	TRBV25-1	-
ASRPPGRAYEQY	TRBV27	TRBJ2-7
SVGGTSGYEQY	TRBV29-1	-
AWSVLGPEQF	TRBV30	TRBJ2-1
ARCMFGQTYEQY	TRBV28	TRBJ2-7
ASSLRGAQAF	TRBV6-5	TRBJ1-1
ASSRSDTNNEQF	TRBV28	TRBJ2-1
ASSPPTSGQGYT	TRBV27	TRBJ1-2
ASSSPHGGNYGYT	TRBV6-5	TRBJ1-2
ASRAPATRSNEQY	TRBV6-6	TRBJ2-5
ASSSLAGASGQF	TRBV6-1	TRBJ2-1
SVETGIEQY	TRBV29-1	-